This TCR beta chain was sequenced in a study of CD8 T cells in ankylosing spondylitis (TCRdb year 2017). General notes on the study: The study profiled T cell receptor beta repertoires in healthy donors and ankylosing spondylitis patients to find disease-linked TCR variants. Peripheral blood was sampled, and synovial fluid was additionally collected from ankylosing spondylitis patients. The full study cohort comprised about 25 ankylosing spondylitis patients and 85 to 120 healthy donors. Beyond this particular receptor, the publication reports: Significant enrichment of the disease-linked clones was reported in matched synovial fluid samples from ankylosing spondylitis patients. A TCR beta motif made up of several highly homologous amino acid variants appeared to be characteristic of blood from ankylosing spondylitis patients. Some TCR beta motif variants had previously been reported in synovial fluid and blood of reactive arthritis patients, which suggested common disease-initiation mechanisms. A CD8+ phenotype was shown by the disease-linked clones, which were found at relatively low frequencies in peripheral blood.

This clonotype was counted a few times. Its antigen is currently not known. Per-base qualities were not stored, and no clone one base away is much larger. Sequencing used an Illumina HiSeq 2500. TCR beta libraries were prepared by quantitative 5'-RACE with molecular barcodes. For the original study's pipeline: A new computational method based on a probabilistic model of VDJ rearrangement was used to identify disease-linked TCR variants. TCRdb passed the public sequencing reads through fastp at Q25 and MiXCR, retaining productive beta sequences. Each entry merges the rows of one CDR3 protein and shows their most common DNA and genes. TCRdb, rather than the study authors, made the V and J calls. The sample yields roughly 370,000 distinct CDR3 sequences; 20% to 25% were counted once. The ten largest clones capture about 17% of the sample. V and J lose 1 base and 2 bases, and a span of 10 bases separates them. The CDR3 spans 15 residues, from the cysteine through the phenylalanine. Only the CDR3 part of the read is kept: 45 bases, read in frame from the first base. CDR1 SGHTA and CDR2 FQGTGA are derived from the germline V gene.

The sample comprised blood, either unsorted or a sorted T cell fraction (not recorded which). The TCR sequence derives from a male donor with ankylosing spondylitis. This receptor chain uses TRBV7-3 and TRBJ2-3, with the D gene too uncertain to name. The DNA is TGTGCCAGCAGCTTAAACCCCGGACCCACAGATACGCAGTATTTT. Its protein is CASSLNPGPTDTQYF.